A selection of T cell receptor beta chains follows, all from one sample in a study of blood T cell repertoires in COVID-19. TCRdb's table, derived via immunoSEQ multiplex PCR, lists solely in-frame clones and lacks some. The sample carries roughly 24,000 clones, roughly 84% recorded once. The sample comprised peripheral blood. Receptors originate from a human donor in a cohort sampled during active COVID-19. The CDR3 runs from the conserved cysteine through the conserved F or W. The D gene is left open where the match is weak. Clone size is shown for a subset of rows, as once, few, many or a class of expanded clone.

J gene: TRBJ2-7
V gene: TRBV6-5
D gene: -
clone size: -
CDR3 DNA: TGTGCCAGCAGTTACTCGGAGTACGAGCAGTACTTC
CDR3 protein: CASSYSEYEQYF

J gene: TRBJ1-5
V gene: TRBV5-1
D gene: TRBD1
clone size: -
CDR3 DNA: TGCGCCAGCAGCCCGGGACAGGGGAGCGGTCAGCCCCAGCATTTT
CDR3 protein: CASSPGQGSGQPQHF

J gene: TRBJ2-2
V gene: TRBV9
D gene: -
clone size: -
CDR3 DNA: TGTGCCAGCGGGCCGGAGGCGAACACCGGGGAGCTGTTTTTT
CDR3 protein: CASGPEANTGELFF

J gene: TRBJ2-3
V gene: TRBV7-2
D gene: TRBD2
clone size: -
CDR3 DNA: TGTGCCAGCAGCTCACGACTGCCCGGGACTAGCGGAGGGGATACGCAGTATTTT
CDR3 protein: CASSSRLPGTSGGDTQYF

J gene: TRBJ2-4
V gene: TRBV5-6
D gene: TRBD1
clone size: -
CDR3 DNA: TGTGCCAGCAGCCCAGGGGACAGGGTGAACATTCAGTACTTC
CDR3 protein: CASSPGDRVNIQYF

J gene: TRBJ1-1
V gene: TRBV19
D gene: -
clone size: -
CDR3 DNA: TGTGCCAGTAGTACCGTCACGCCGGTGAACACTGAAGCTTTCTTT
CDR3 protein: CASSTVTPVNTEAFF

J gene: TRBJ2-7
V gene: TRBV7-8
D gene: TRBD2
clone size: -
CDR3 DNA: TGTGCCAGCAGGACTAGCGGATCCTACGAGCAGTACTTC
CDR3 protein: CASRTSGSYEQYF

J gene: TRBJ1-4
V gene: TRBV27
D gene: -
clone size: once
CDR3 DNA: TGTGCCAGCAGTTTAGTCACGGGGGCTAATGAAAAACTGTTTTTT
CDR3 protein: CASSLVTGANEKLFF

J gene: TRBJ2-5
V gene: TRBV2
D gene: TRBD1
clone size: few
CDR3 DNA: TGTGCCAGCAGAGGGGGACAGGGGGCGCGGGAGACCCAGTACTTC
CDR3 protein: CASRGGQGARETQYF

J gene: TRBJ2-7
V gene: TRBV11-2
D gene: -
clone size: -
CDR3 DNA: TGTGCCAGCAGCTTAGTCGGGGGTGGAATCTACGAGCAGTACTTC
CDR3 protein: CASSLVGGGIYEQYF

J gene: TRBJ2-7
V gene: TRBV7-9
D gene: TRBD1
clone size: once
CDR3 DNA: TGTGCCAGCACCTGGACAGGGGAAGGCGAGCAGTACTTC
CDR3 protein: CASTWTGEGEQYF

J gene: TRBJ2-1
V gene: TRBV5-4
D gene: TRBD2
clone size: few
CDR3 DNA: TGTGCCAGCAGCTTCGGCGGGGGGAGCTCCTACAATGAGCAGTTCTTC
CDR3 protein: CASSFGGGSSYNEQFF

J gene: TRBJ1-1
V gene: TRBV5-1
D gene: TRBD1
clone size: -
CDR3 DNA: TGCGCCAGCTCAAGGACAGGGCCCATGAACACTGAAGCTTTCTTT
CDR3 protein: CASSRTGPMNTEAFF

J gene: TRBJ2-3
V gene: TRBV7-2
D gene: TRBD1
clone size: few
CDR3 DNA: TGTGCCAGCAGCTTTGGACAGGGAGAAGGCACAGATACGCAGTATTTT
CDR3 protein: CASSFGQGEGTDTQYF

J gene: TRBJ1-4
V gene: TRBV6-5
D gene: TRBD1
clone size: once
CDR3 DNA: TGTGCCAGCAGGCAAGGGGACAGCAATGAAAAACTGTTTTTT
CDR3 protein: CASRQGDSNEKLFF